The present entry profiles one T cell receptor beta chain with its context. Its matching antigen is unknown. Here immunoSEQ multiplex PCR was the method, and the copy in TCRdb shows in-frame clones only, minus some. The top ten hold 20% to 25% of the sample, which has about 140,000 clones, roughly 80% seen once. This sample was included in a study of radiation and T cells in renal cell carcinoma. Study details: Nephrectomy followed 15 Gy stereotactic body radiation by 4 weeks. Regarding the study as a whole: In blood, top tumor clones expanded by 2 weeks, shrinking by 4.

As to time point: baseline pretreatment blood. The sample's treatment: 15 Gy SBRT to primary tumor, nephrectomy 4 weeks later. After SBRT, blood was collected at 2 and 4 weeks, plus baseline. V shed 5 bases and J 9 bases; nucleotides not matched to a gene: 5. The V gene's germline CDR1 is SSHAT and CDR2 FNYEAQ (reference sequence). This CDR3 contains 12 residues. This rearrangement joins TRBV7-7 to TRBJ2-5; TRBD1 matches 8 bases. Sequencing used blood, obtained from a patient whose treatment included radiotherapy and nephrectomy. This TCR was recovered from a woman in her forties or fifties with renal cell carcinoma. CDR3 coding DNA: TGTGCCAGCAGCCTAAAACAGGGGGCCCAGTACTTC. Its protein is CASSLKQGAQYF.